What follows are 12 T cell receptor beta chains derived from one specimen sequenced in a study of T cells in Graves' hyperthyroidism and ophthalmopathy. TCR beta CDR3 sequences were amplified from RNA transcripts. The HTBI primer set was used in a first-round RT-PCR of the TCR CDR3. TCRdb reprocessed the multiplex PCR reads via MiXCR and lists one record per CDR3 protein. The repertoire consists of some 600,000 distinct CDR3 sequences, with roughly 13% occurring once and the leading ten covering 5% to 7%. The sample taken for sequencing was blood. The receptors were gathered from a woman aged 30 to 39 with Graves' hyperthyroidism that later progressed to Graves' ophthalmopathy.

A remark on this clonotype: At one of its ends the junction is not consistent with the germline gene, which may arise from a read error. The gene calls are TRBV10-1 and TRBJ2-1; D not certain. There are 15 residues in the CDR3. Germline CDR1 WNHNN, CDR2 SYGVQD (reference sequence). The CDR3: CAGSADPNSYNEQFF. CDR3 DNA: TGCGCCGGCAGTGCGGACCCAAACTCCTACAATGAGCAGTTCTTC.

This clonotype was observed at least ten times. CDR3 amino acids: CASSEVASSYNEQFF. CDR3 nucleotides: TGTGCCAGCAGTGAGGTGGCCTCGTCCTACAATGAGCAGTTCTTC. This chain uses TRBV7-3 with TRBJ2-1; D unresolved. From germline, CDR1 is SGHTA and CDR2 FQGTGA. The V and J ends lost 6 bases and 1 base respectively, with 13 bases between them. The CDR3 is 15 amino acids.

This clonotype was detected many times. V and J are TRBV9 and TRBJ2-7; tentative D call: TRBD2 (5 bases). The CDR3 runs to 15 residues. Germline-derived CDR1 and CDR2 are SGDLS and YYNGEE. Trimming removed 2 bases at V and 0 bases at J, with 12 bases between. Written as DNA, the CDR3 is TGTGCCAGCAGCGTCGGAGCGGCTCACTCCTACGAGCAGTACTTC. Amino acids: CASSVGAAHSYEQYF.

The chain combines TRBV12-3 or TRBV12-4 with TRBJ2-4; 7 bases map to TRBD2. The tail of the sequence fits TRBJ2-7 better, so the J call may be wrong. The CDR3 is 16 residues long. In DNA form, the CDR3 reads TGTGCCAGCAGTTTAAAGTCGTGGGGGGGGAGACACGAGCAGTACTTC. It translates to CASSLKSWGGRHEQYF.

This clonotype was picked up a small number of times. The chain employs TRBV18 and TRBJ2-5, with D perhaps given as TRBD1 or TRBD2 (5 bases each). Germline CDR1 KGHSH, CDR2 LQKENI. Trimming took 0 bases from V and 5 from J, leaving 10 bases between them. This CDR3 spans 14 amino acids. CDR3 in amino acids: CASSPPGPTETQYF. The CDR3 DNA sequence: TGTGCCAGCTCACCACCGGGACCAACCGAGACCCAGTACTTC.

Ten or more counts support this clonotype. This CDR3 is CASSLSRSYEQYF. CDR3 DNA sequence: TGCGCCAGCAGCTTGAGCCGTTCATACGAGCAGTACTTC. The gene calls are TRBV5-1 and TRBJ2-7; D is ambiguous. The CDR3 has 13 residues. V shed 1 base and J shed 4 bases, with 9 bases lying between them. The germline gives CDR1 SGHRS, CDR2 YFSETQ.

A few counts support this clonotype. The chain joins TRBV10-3 to TRBJ1-1; the match to TRBD1 covers 10 bases. This CDR3 contains 17 residues. In germline, CDR1 is ENHRY, CDR2 SYGVKD. Germline trimming cut 5 bases from V and 4 bases from J; bases unmatched to any gene: 13. The CDR3 region has the DNA TGTGCCATCAGTTCCGGGACAGGGGCATTGGGTAGCACTGAAGCTTTCTTT. It specifies CAISSGTGALGSTEAFF.

This clonotype was recorded a few times. The rearrangement uses TRBV7-2 and TRBJ2-7; D uncertain. The CDR3 runs to 15 residues. From germline, CDR1 is SGHTA and CDR2 FQGNSA. V gave up 5 bases and J gave up 0 bases, with 14 bases separating them. The DNA for the CDR3 is TGTGCCAGCAGCACGACCTCCTTATCCTCCTACGAGCAGTACTTC. This sequence encodes CASSTTSLSSYEQYF.

This clonotype has only a few counts. The rearrangement links TRBV19 to TRBJ2-5, with 14 positions matching TRBD2. The CDR3 is 19 amino acids. V dropped 3 bases and J dropped 4; count of bases not matched to a gene: 13. Per germline, CDR1 LNHDA and CDR2 SQIVND (reference sequence). CDR3 amino acids: CASSINPGLAGAGGETQYF. The CDR3 DNA is TGTGCCAGTAGTATCAATCCGGGACTAGCGGGAGCAGGAGGAGAGACCCAGTACTTC.

This clonotype was picked up many times. V usage is TRBV24-1 and J usage is TRBJ1-3, with unresolved D. V was clipped by 5 bases and J by 0 bases, with 4 bases between them. The V gene's germline CDR1 is KGHDR and CDR2 SFDVKD. The CDR3 length is 13 residues. For the CDR3, the DNA is TGTGCCACCAGTGGGAACTCTGGAAACACCATATATTTT. This sequence encodes CATSGNSGNTIYF.

This clonotype was found many times. The rearrangement links TRBV2 to TRBJ2-2; no firm D call. Germline loops: CDR1 SNHLY, CDR2 FYNNEI. This CDR3 region has 12 residues. The ends were cut back, 6 bases at V and 7 bases at J, with 9 bases in the middle. CDR3 protein: CASSLGYGELFF. CDR3 nucleotide sequence: TGTGCCAGCAGCCTAGGGTACGGGGAGCTGTTTTTT.

This clonotype has only a few counts. Since a much larger clone is just one base distant, this may be a read error. The gene calls are TRBV7-2 and TRBJ2-3, with D uncertain. The CDR3 extends over 14 amino acids. V lost 4 bases, J lost 2 bases, and 10 bases lay in between. Germline CDR1 SGHTA, CDR2 FQGNSA. CDR3 in amino acids: CASSSGPVTDTQYF. CDR3 coding DNA: TGTGCCAGCAGCTCAGGTCCAGTCACAGATACGCAGTATTTT.